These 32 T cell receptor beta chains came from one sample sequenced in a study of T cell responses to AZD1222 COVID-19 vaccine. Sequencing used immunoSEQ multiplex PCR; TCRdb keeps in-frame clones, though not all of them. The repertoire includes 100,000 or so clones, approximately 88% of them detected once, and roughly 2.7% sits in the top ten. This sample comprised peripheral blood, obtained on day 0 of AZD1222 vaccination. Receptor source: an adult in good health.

The CDR3 coding sequence is TGTGCCAGTAGTATATCCATGAACACTGAAGCTTTCTTT. Protein sequence: CASSISMNTEAFF. The V gene is TRBV19, the J gene TRBJ1-1; no definite D call. The CDR3 covers 13 residues. In germline, CDR1 is LNHDA, CDR2 SQIVND (reference sequence). The ends were cut back, 2 bases at V and 0 bases at J, with 4 bases in the middle.

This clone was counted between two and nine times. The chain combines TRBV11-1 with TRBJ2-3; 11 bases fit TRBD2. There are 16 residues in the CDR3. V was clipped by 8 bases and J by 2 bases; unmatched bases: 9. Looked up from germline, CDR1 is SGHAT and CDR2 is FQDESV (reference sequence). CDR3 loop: CASSVLAGEDTDTQYF. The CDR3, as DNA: TGTGCCAGCTCGGTACTAGCGGGAGAAGACACAGATACGCAGTATTTT.

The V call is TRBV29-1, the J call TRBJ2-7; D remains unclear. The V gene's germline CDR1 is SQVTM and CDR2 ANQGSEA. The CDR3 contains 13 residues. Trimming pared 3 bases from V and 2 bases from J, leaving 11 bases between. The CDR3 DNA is TGCAGCGTTGATCTGGACGGAACCTACGAGCAGTACTTC. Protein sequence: CSVDLDGTYEQYF.

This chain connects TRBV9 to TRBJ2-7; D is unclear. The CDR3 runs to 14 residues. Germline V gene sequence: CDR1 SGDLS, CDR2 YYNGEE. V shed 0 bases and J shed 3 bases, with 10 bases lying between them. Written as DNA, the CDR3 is TGTGCCAGCAGCGTAGAACAAGGAAGCTACGAGCAGTACTTC. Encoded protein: CASSVEQGSYEQYF.

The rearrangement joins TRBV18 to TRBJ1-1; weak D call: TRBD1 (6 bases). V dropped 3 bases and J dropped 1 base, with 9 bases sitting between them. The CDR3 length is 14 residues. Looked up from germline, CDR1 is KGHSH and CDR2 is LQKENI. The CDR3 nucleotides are TGTGCCAGCTCACCGGGACATTCGAACACTGAAGCTTTCTTT. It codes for CASSPGHSNTEAFF.

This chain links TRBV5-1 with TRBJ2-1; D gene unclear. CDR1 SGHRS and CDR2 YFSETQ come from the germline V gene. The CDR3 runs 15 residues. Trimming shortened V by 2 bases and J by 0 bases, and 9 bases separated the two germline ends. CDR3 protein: CASSLTDSSYNEQFF. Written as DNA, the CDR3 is TGCGCCAGCAGCTTAACAGATAGCTCCTACAATGAGCAGTTCTTC.

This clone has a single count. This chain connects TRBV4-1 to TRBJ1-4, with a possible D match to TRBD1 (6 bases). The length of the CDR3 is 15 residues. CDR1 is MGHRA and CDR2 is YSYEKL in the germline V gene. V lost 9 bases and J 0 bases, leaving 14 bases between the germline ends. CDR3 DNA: TGCGCCAGTAAGGACAGCTTTCCAACTAATGAAAAACTGTTTTTT. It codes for CASKDSFPTNEKLFF.

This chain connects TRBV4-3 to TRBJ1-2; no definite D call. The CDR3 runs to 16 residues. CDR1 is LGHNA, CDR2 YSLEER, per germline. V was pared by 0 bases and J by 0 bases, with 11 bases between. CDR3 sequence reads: CASSQDRAEANYGYTF. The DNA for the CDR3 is TGCGCCAGCAGCCAAGATCGGGCCGAAGCTAACTATGGCTACACCTTC.

CDR3 in amino acids: CASSLELAGYNEQFF. CDR3 sequence (DNA): TGTGCCAGCAGCTTAGAACTAGCGGGTTACAATGAGCAGTTCTTC. J is TRBJ2-1 and V is TRBV11-2, with TRBD2 matching over 9 bases. There are 15 residues in the CDR3. Germline V gene sequence: CDR1 SGHAT, CDR2 FQNNGV. The trim removed 0 bases at V and 4 bases at J, leaving 1 base unmatched.

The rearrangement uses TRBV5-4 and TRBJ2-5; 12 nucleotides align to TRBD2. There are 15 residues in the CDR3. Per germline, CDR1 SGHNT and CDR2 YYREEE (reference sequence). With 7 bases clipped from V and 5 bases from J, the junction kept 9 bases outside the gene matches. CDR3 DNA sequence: TGTGCCAGCGGCAAACTAGCGGGAGGCTTGGAGACCCAGTACTTC. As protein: CASGKLAGGLETQYF.

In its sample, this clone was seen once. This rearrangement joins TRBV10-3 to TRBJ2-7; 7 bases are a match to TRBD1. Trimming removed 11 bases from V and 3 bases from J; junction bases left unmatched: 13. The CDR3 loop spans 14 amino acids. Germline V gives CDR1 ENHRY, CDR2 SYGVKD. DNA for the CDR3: TGTGCCGCACGACAGGGCCTGAGGTACTACGAGCAGTACTTC. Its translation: CAARQGLRYYEQYF.

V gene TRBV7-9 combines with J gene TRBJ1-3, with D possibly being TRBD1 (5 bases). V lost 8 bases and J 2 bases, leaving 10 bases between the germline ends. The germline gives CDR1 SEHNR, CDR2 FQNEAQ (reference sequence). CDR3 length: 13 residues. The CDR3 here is CASQGGAGNTIYF. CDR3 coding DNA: TGTGCCAGCCAAGGAGGGGCTGGAAACACCATATATTTT.

The CDR3 loop reads CSVRTSGFSGELFF. CDR3 DNA sequence: TGCAGCGTGCGGACTAGCGGCTTCTCCGGGGAGCTGTTTTTT. The chain recombines TRBV29-1 with TRBJ2-2, with 10 bases lining up with TRBD2. The CDR3 loop spans 14 amino acids. Trimming at V came to 6 bases and at J to 6 bases, leaving 7 bases not matched to a gene. Per the germline V gene, CDR1 is SQVTM and CDR2 is ANQGSEA.

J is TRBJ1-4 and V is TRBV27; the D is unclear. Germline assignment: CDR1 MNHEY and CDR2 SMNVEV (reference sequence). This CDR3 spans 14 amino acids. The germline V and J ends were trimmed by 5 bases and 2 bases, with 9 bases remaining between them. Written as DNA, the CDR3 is TGTGCCAGCAGTAATCCGACGACTAATGAAAAACTGTTTTTT. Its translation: CASSNPTTNEKLFF.

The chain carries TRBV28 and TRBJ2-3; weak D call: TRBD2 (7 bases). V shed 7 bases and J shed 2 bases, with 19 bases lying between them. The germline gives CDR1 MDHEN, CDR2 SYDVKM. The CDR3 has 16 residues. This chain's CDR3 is CASTAGAGAYTDTQYF. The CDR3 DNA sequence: TGTGCCAGCACCGCGGGGGCAGGGGCTTACACAGATACGCAGTATTTT.

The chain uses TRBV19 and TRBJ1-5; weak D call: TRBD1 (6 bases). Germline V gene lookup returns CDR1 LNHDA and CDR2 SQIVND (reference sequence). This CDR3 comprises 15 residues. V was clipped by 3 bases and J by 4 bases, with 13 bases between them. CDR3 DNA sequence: TGTGCCAGTAGTATGGCGGGGGCCGGGAATCAGCCCCAGCATTTT. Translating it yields CASSMAGAGNQPQHF.

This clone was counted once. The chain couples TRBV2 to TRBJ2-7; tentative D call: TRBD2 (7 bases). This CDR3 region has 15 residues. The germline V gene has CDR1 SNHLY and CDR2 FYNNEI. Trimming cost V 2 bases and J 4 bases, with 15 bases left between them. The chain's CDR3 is CASSEFKQGLYEQYF. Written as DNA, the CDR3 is TGTGCCAGCAGTGAATTTAAACAGGGACTATACGAGCAGTACTTC.

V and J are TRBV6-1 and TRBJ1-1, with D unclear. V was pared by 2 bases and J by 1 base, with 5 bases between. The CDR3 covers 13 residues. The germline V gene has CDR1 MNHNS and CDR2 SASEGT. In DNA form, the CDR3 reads TGTGCCAGCAGTGAATACAGGAACACTGAAGCTTTCTTT. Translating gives CASSEYRNTEAFF.

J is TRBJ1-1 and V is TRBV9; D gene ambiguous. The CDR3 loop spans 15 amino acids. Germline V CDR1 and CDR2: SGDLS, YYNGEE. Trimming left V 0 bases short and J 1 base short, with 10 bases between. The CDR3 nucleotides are TGTGCCAGCAGCGTAGGGGGAGGGTCGAACACTGAAGCTTTCTTT. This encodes CASSVGGGSNTEAFF.

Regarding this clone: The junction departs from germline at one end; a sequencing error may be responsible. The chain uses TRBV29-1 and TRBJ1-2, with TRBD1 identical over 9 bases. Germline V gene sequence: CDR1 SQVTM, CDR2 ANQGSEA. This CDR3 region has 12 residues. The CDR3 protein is CSVRGGQGKFSF. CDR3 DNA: TGCAGCGTTCGAGGAGGACAGGGGAAATTCTCCTTC. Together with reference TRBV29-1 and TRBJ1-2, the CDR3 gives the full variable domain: SAVISQKPSRDICQRGTSLTIQCQVDSQVTMMFWYRQQPGQSLTLIATANQGSEATYESGFVIDKFPISRPNLTFSTLTVSNMSPEDSSIYLCSVRGGQGKFSFGSGTRLTVV.

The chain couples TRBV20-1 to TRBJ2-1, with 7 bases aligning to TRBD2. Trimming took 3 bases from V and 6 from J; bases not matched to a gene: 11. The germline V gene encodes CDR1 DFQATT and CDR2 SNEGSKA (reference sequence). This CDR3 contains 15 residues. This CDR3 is CSASSGLRSANEQFF. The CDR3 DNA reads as TGCAGTGCTAGTTCGGGACTACGCTCCGCCAATGAGCAGTTCTTC.

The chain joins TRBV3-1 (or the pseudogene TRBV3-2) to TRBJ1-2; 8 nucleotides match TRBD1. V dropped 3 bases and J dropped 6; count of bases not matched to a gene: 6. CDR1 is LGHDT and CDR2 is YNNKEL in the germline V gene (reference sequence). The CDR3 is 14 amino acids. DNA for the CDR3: TGTGCCAGCAGCCACATGACAGGGGTAAATGGCTACACCTTC. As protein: CASSHMTGVNGYTF.

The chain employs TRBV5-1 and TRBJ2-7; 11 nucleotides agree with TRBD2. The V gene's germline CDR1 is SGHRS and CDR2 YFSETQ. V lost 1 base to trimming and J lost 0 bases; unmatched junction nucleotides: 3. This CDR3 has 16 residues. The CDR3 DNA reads TGCGCCAGCAGCTTGTCTAGCGGGAGGACCTCCTACGAGCAGTACTTC. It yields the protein CASSLSSGRTSYEQYF.

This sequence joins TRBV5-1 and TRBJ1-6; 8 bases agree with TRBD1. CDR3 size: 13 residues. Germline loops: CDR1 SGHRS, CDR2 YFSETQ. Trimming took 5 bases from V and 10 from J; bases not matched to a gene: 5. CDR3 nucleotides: TGCGCCAGCAGAGGACAGGGCGACTCACCCCTCCACTTT. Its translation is CASRGQGDSPLHF.

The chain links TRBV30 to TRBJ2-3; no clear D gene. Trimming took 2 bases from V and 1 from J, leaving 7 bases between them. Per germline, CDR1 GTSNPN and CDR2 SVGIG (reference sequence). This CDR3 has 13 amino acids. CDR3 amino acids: CAWSSRGTDTQYF. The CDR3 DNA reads TGTGCCTGGAGTTCCCGGGGCACAGATACGCAGTATTTT.

CDR3 sequence reads: CATQDKSKYGYTF. CDR3 nucleotide sequence: TGTGCCACCCAGGACAAATCCAAATATGGCTACACCTTC. The chain employs TRBV28 and TRBJ1-2, with TRBD1 as a possible D gene (5 bases). Germline CDR1 reads MDHEN; CDR2 reads SYDVKM. The CDR3 contains 13 residues. Trimming removed 10 bases at V and 5 bases at J, with 17 bases between.

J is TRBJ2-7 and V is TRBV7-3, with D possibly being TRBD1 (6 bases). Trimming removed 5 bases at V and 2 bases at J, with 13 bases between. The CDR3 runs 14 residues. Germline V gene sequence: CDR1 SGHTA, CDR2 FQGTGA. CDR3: CASSPGTQTYEQYF. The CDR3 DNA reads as TGTGCCAGCAGCCCAGGGACACAAACCTACGAGCAGTACTTC.

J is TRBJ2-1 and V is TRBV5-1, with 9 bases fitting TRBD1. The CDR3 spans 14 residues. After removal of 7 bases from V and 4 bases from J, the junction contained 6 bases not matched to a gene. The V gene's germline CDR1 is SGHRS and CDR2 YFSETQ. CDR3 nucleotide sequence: TGCGCCAGCCTTCCGGGACAGGGTTACAATGAGCAGTTCTTC. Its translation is CASLPGQGYNEQFF.

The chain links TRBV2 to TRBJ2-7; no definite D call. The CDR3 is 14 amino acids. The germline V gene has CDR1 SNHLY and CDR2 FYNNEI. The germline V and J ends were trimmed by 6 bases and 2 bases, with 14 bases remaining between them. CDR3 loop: CASSDRTDPYEQYF. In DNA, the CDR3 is TGTGCCAGCAGCGATCGGACGGATCCCTACGAGCAGTACTTC.

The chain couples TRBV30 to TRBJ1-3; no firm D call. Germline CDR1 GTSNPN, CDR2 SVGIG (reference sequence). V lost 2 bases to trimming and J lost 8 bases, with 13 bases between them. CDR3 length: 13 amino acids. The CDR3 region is CAWSSFGSDTIYF. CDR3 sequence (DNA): TGTGCCTGGAGTTCTTTTGGTTCCGACACCATATATTTT.

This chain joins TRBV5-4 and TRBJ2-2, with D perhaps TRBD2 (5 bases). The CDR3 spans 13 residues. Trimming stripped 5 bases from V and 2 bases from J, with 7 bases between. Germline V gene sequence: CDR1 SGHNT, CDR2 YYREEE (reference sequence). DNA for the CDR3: TGTGCCAGCAGAGCGGATAACACCGGGGAGCTGTTTTTT. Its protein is CASRADNTGELFF.

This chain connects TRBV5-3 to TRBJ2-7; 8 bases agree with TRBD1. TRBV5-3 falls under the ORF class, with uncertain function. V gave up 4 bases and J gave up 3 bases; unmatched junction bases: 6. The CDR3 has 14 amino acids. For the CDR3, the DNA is TGTGCCAGAAGCGAGGGGACAGGCGGCTACGAGCAGTACTTC. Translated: CARSEGTGGYEQYF.